This T cell receptor (beta chain) originates from a study of blood T cell repertoires in COVID-19. The CDR3 runs 15 residues. CDR1 is GTSNPN, CDR2 SVGIG, per germline (reference sequence). With V trimmed by 3 bases and J by 4 bases, 10 bases remained unmatched. The method was immunoSEQ multiplex PCR; TCRdb's version includes in-frame clones alone and lacks a portion of them. Of fewer than 450,000 clones listed, roughly 86% were seen once; the top ten hold 2% to 2.5%. J is TRBJ2-7 and V is TRBV30; 9 nucleotides line up with TRBD1. The sequencing input was PBMCs or T cells enriched from blood (not recorded which). This TCR was recovered from a middle-aged woman with acute COVID-19. CDR3 DNA: TGTGCCTGGAGCCTCCTGAGGACAGGGGCTTACGAGCAGTACTTC. The encoded protein is CAWSLLRTGAYEQYF.